The 20 T cell receptor beta chains below all came from one sample that was sequenced in a study of regulatory T cells in long-lasting Graves disease. The time point is: newly diagnosed GD, antithyroid drugs for less than 3 months. The authors made the TCR library using RNA they extracted from PBMCs. Sequencing libraries for TCR beta were prepared with iRepertoire HTBI primers and Arm-PCR of CDR3 regions. MiXCR, run by TCRdb on the multiplex PCR reads, gives a single entry per CDR3 protein. The table has 350,000 to 450,000 distinct CDR3 sequences, around 17% seen once. This sample was also put to use in a study of T cells in Graves' hyperthyroidism and ophthalmopathy.

The specimen was peripheral blood mononuclear cells (PBMCs), collected at new diagnosis, from a patient treated with antithyroid drugs. The receptors were gathered from a man aged 35 to 55 with Graves disease.

The chain carries TRBV6-1 and TRBJ1-1; D gene uncertain. This CDR3 contains 13 residues. V was clipped by 6 bases and J by 0 bases, with 8 bases between them. The germline V gene encodes CDR1 MNHNS and CDR2 SASEGT. This CDR3 reads CASRGRVNTEAFF. DNA for the CDR3: TGTGCCAGCAGAGGCAGAGTGAACACTGAAGCTTTCTTT.

In its sample, this clonotype was seen many times. This chain connects TRBV28 to TRBJ2-7; the match to TRBD2 covers 11 bases. The V segment lost 6 bases and the J segment 3 bases; nucleotides outside the gene matches: 4. The CDR3 is 14 amino acids. The germline gives CDR1 MDHEN, CDR2 SYDVKM. Written as DNA, the CDR3 is TGTGCCAGCAGCCTACTAGCGGGGGACTACGAGCAGTACTTC. Its translation is CASSLLAGDYEQYF.

At least ten counts were recorded for this clonotype. This chain joins TRBV28 and TRBJ2-5, with a weak D call TRBD2 (6 bases). This CDR3 region has 14 residues. Germline-derived CDR1 and CDR2 are MDHEN and SYDVKM. Trimming cost V 7 bases and J 3 bases, with 15 bases left between them. As DNA, the CDR3 is TGTGCCAGCACCACTGCTTGGGGGGAAGAGACCCAGTACTTC. Translation: CASTTAWGEETQYF.

This clonotype was seen ten or more times. The J gene is TRBJ2-5, the V gene TRBV5-1; D possibly corresponds to TRBD1 (6 bases). V was clipped by 1 base and J by 4 bases, with 11 bases between them. The CDR3 extends over 14 amino acids. In germline, CDR1 is SGHRS, CDR2 YFSETQ. The CDR3 DNA sequence: TGCGCCAGCAGCTTGATTAGCAGGGGAGAGACCCAGTACTTC. It yields the protein CASSLISRGETQYF.

This clonotype was detected many times. The V gene is TRBV28, the J gene TRBJ1-5, with TRBD1 as a possible D gene (5 bases). CDR1 and CDR2 (germline): MDHEN, SYDVKM. V lost 3 bases and J 6 bases, leaving 12 bases between the germline ends. The CDR3 is 14 residues long. The CDR3 DNA reads as TGTGCCAGCAGTTTCTGGGGGATTGGTCAGCCCCAGCATTTT. Its protein product is CASSFWGIGQPQHF.

Only one count was recorded for this clonotype. This chain joins TRBV20-1 and TRBJ2-7; D may match TRBD1 or TRBD2 (5 bases each). This CDR3 comprises 13 residues. Looked up from germline, CDR1 is DFQATT and CDR2 is SNEGSKA (reference sequence). DNA of the CDR3: TGCAGCAATCGGGACCCCATTACCTACGAGCAGTACTTC. Protein product: CSNRDPITYEQYF.

The chain links TRBV6-9 to TRBJ2-7, with D maybe TRBD2 (5 bases). The CDR3 totals 15 residues. The germline CDR1 and CDR2 sequences are MNHGY and SVAAGI. Trimming removed 3 bases at V and 1 base at J, with 13 bases between. CDR3 sequence (DNA): TGTGCCAGCAGTTACCCTCACGGGGATTCCTACGAGCAGTACTTC. Its translation: CASSYPHGDSYEQYF.

This clonotype was counted ten times or more. The rearrangement joins TRBV11-2 to TRBJ1-3; perhaps TRBD1 as D (5 bases). The germline V gene has CDR1 SGHAT and CDR2 FQNNGV. The CDR3 loop spans 15 amino acids. Trimming removed 3 bases at V and 2 bases at J, with 11 bases between. The CDR3 loop reads CASSFTAGTGNTIYF. In nucleotides, the CDR3 is TGTGCCAGCAGCTTCACGGCAGGGACTGGAAACACCATATATTTT.

In its sample, this clonotype was seen many times. The CDR3 region is CSARGQRYYEQYF. The CDR3 nucleotides are TGCAGTGCTAGAGGACAGAGATACTACGAGCAGTACTTC. The V and J genes are TRBV20-1 and TRBJ2-7, with D possibly matching TRBD1 (5 bases). This CDR3 comprises 13 residues. Trimming pared 1 base from V and 3 bases from J, leaving 10 bases between. Germline CDR1 and CDR2: DFQATT and SNEGSKA (reference sequence).

This clonotype has a count of ten or more. The chain combines TRBV20-1 with TRBJ2-1; possibly TRBD2 for D (6 bases). The germline CDR1 and CDR2 sequences are DFQATT and SNEGSKA (reference sequence). The V and J ends lost 7 bases and 4 bases respectively, with 8 bases between them. This CDR3 is built from 11 residues. The CDR3 loop reads CSGRVYNEQFF. The CDR3 DNA is TGCAGTGGGAGGGTATACAATGAGCAGTTCTTC.

Many counts were recorded for this clonotype. This chain links TRBV4-3 with TRBJ2-1; 7 bases are shared with TRBD1. V shed 4 bases and J 10 bases; nucleotides not matched to a gene: 10. The CDR3 is made up of 14 amino acids. The germline CDR1 and CDR2 sequences are LGHNA and YSLEER. For the CDR3, the DNA is TGCGCCAGCAGCCTCCGAGGACAGGCTGGAGAGCAGTTCTTC. Its protein product is CASSLRGQAGEQFF.

This sequence joins TRBV20-1 and TRBJ1-1, with TRBD1 identical over 7 bases. Looked up from germline, CDR1 is DFQATT and CDR2 is SNEGSKA (reference sequence). Trimming removed 0 bases from V and 7 bases from J; junction bases left unmatched: 8. This CDR3 contains 14 residues. The DNA of the CDR3 is TGCAGTGCTAGAGATGACAGGGTAGTGAGTGAAGCTTTCTTT. Translation gives CSARDDRVVSEAFF.

Written as DNA, the CDR3 is TGCAGTGCTAGTCCTACGACAGGGGGGAACACTGAAGCTTTCTTT. This translates into CSASPTTGGNTEAFF. This chain links TRBV20-1 with TRBJ1-1; 9 nucleotides match TRBD1. Germline CDR1 is DFQATT and CDR2 is SNEGSKA (reference sequence). CDR3 size: 15 residues. V lost 3 bases, J lost 1 base, and 6 bases stayed unmatched.

This clonotype was recorded at least ten times. The genes are TRBV5-4 and TRBJ2-4; D possibly corresponds to TRBD1 (6 bases). CDR3 length: 17 residues. Trimming pared 0 bases from V and 5 bases from J, leaving 18 bases between. Germline lookup yields CDR1 SGHNT and CDR2 YYREEE (reference sequence). Here the CDR3 DNA reads TGTGCCAGCAGCTTGGTTAGGGCAGGGGACGGCCAAAACATTCAGTACTTC. This sequence encodes CASSLVRAGDGQNIQYF.

Many counts were recorded for this clonotype. The chain combines TRBV20-1 with TRBJ2-1, with D unresolved. Trimming left V 3 bases short and J 3 bases short, with 9 bases between. Germline values: CDR1 DFQATT, CDR2 SNEGSKA (reference sequence). This CDR3 is built from 13 residues. CDR3 loop: CSASSLVYNEQFF. CDR3 nucleotide sequence: TGCAGTGCTAGTTCCCTGGTCTACAATGAGCAGTTCTTC.

Many counts were recorded for this clonotype. The chain combines TRBV30 with TRBJ2-1; no firm D call. Trimming stripped 2 bases from V and 9 bases from J, with 8 bases between. CDR3 length equals 11 residues. In germline, CDR1 is GTSNPN, CDR2 SVGIG (reference sequence). The CDR3 bases are TGTGCCTGGAGTCGTCAACGTGAGCAGTTCTTC. Protein sequence: CAWSRQREQFF.

This clonotype was seen many times. The J gene is TRBJ1-4, the V gene TRBV15; D may be TRBD1 (5 bases). Trimming pared 0 bases from V and 4 bases from J, leaving 6 bases between. Germline values: CDR1 LNHNV, CDR2 YYDKDF (reference sequence). CDR3 length: 14 residues. In DNA, the CDR3 is TGTGCCACCAGCAGAGATAGGGGTAATGAAAAACTGTTTTTT. Amino acids: CATSRDRGNEKLFF.

This clonotype was seen a handful of times. The chain joins TRBV14 to TRBJ2-5; 9 nucleotides align to TRBD1. After removal of 4 bases from V and 4 bases from J, the junction contained 10 bases not matched to a gene. CDR1 is SGHDN and CDR2 is FVKESK in the germline V gene. This CDR3 has 16 amino acids. CDR3 coding DNA: TGTGCCAGCAGCCTTCTTGGGACAGGGATGGGAGAGACCCAGTACTTC. Protein sequence: CASSLLGTGMGETQYF. The whole variable domain, filled in from reference TRBV14 and TRBJ2-5, reads EAGVTQFPSHSVIEKGQTVTLRCDPISGHDNLYWYRRVMGKEIKFLLHFVKESKQDESGMPNNRFLAERTGGTYSTLKVQPAELEDSGVYFCASSLLGTGMGETQYFGPGTRLLVL.

The gene calls are TRBV24-1 and TRBJ2-1; TRBD2 matches at 15 bases. The germline CDR1 and CDR2 sequences are KGHDR and SFDVKD. V was pared by 5 bases and J by 6 bases, with 4 bases of the junction left unmatched. The CDR3 has 16 amino acids. The CDR3 region is CATSALGLAGGNEQFF. The CDR3 region has the DNA TGTGCCACCAGTGCCCTGGGACTAGCGGGGGGCAATGAGCAGTTCTTC.

This clonotype came up a few times. The rearrangement links TRBV10-3 to TRBJ2-2; TRBD1 matches 9 bases. The CDR3 loop spans 14 amino acids. V shed 3 bases, J shed 7 bases, and the junction held 3 bases outside the gene matches. Per germline, CDR1 ENHRY and CDR2 SYGVKD. The chain's CDR3 is CAISEQGAGGELFF. The CDR3 region has the DNA TGTGCCATCAGTGAACAGGGGGCTGGCGGGGAGCTGTTTTTT.